These T cell receptor beta chains were read from a single sample in a study of blood T cell repertoires in COVID-19. Clones were read by immunoSEQ multiplex PCR, and TCRdb kept only the in-frame ones, dropping some. The top ten clones hold 1% of a sample with about 49,000 clones, 90% to 95% of them seen once. Sequenced sample: peripheral blood. The receptors come from a man between 60 and 70 years old with COVID-19, enrolled during active disease. Each CDR3 is given without its conserved first and last residue. D genes are given only for firm matches. Some rows have no size entry. The others give once, few or many, or a class for an expanded clone.

. | TRBJ1-1 | TRBD1 | TRBV6-5 | ASSSGQGRTEAF
. | TRBJ2-6 | . | TRBV5-1 | ASSLAGSSGANVLT
. | TRBJ2-3 | TRBD2 | TRBV11-2 | ASSSGLASRTDTQY
. | TRBJ1-5 | TRBD1 | TRBV6-5 | ASRGTVYSNQPQH
. | TRBJ2-7 | TRBD1 | TRBV6-5 | AGTGTGTYEQY
. | TRBJ2-1 | . | TRBV28 | ASSLWGTRSYNEQF
. | TRBJ1-3 | . | TRBV7-8 | ASSLDPGAGNTIY
. | TRBJ1-5 | . | TRBV28 | ASSLWGGIGNQPQH
. | TRBJ1-6 | . | TRBV18 | ASSPRADRDSSYNSPLH
. | TRBJ2-7 | TRBD1 | TRBV7-9 | ASSLLAGGEYEQY
. | TRBJ2-7 | TRBD2 | TRBV18 | ATGPLAGTYEQY
. | TRBJ2-3 | TRBD2 | TRBV4-3 | ASSQDPPSGYITDTQY
. | TRBJ2-7 | TRBD2 | TRBV12-3/TRBV12-4 | ASRRGVSYEQY
. | TRBJ2-2 | TRBD1 | TRBV4-1 | ASSPRTGMAGELF
. | TRBJ1-4 | TRBD1 | TRBV30 | AWSGRDSRAVGEKLF
. | TRBJ2-1 | . | TRBV27 | ASSLGPLGNEQF
. | TRBJ2-3 | . | TRBV2 | ASKRVWDTQY
. | TRBJ1-5 | . | TRBV9 | ASSVERQYPDVNQPQH
once | TRBJ1-2 | . | TRBV11-2 | ASSLGLMGGSRDPGYT
. | TRBJ1-5 | . | TRBV24-1 | ATSVAGNQPQH
. | TRBJ2-1 | . | TRBV5-1 | ASSLVVGQSYNEQF
. | TRBJ2-5 | . | TRBV10-3 | AISESLAGTIQETQY
once | TRBJ2-3 | TRBD2 | TRBV2 | ASIRWGGGTDTQY
. | TRBJ1-2 | . | TRBV6-5 | ASSPPGLHYGYT
. | TRBJ2-3 | . | TRBV3-1/TRBV3-2 | ASSQVDHTQY
. | TRBJ2-3 | . | TRBV7-3 | ASQSNLPRERTDTQY
. | TRBJ1-2 | . | TRBV12-3/TRBV12-4 | ATSSNWAF
. | TRBJ1-6 | . | TRBV6-1 | ASSEAGEVTPLH
few | TRBJ1-1 | . | TRBV28 | ASRPSGGGNTEAF
. | TRBJ2-3 | . | TRBV11-2 | ASSLVGSGDTQY
. | TRBJ1-5 | TRBD1 | TRBV6-5 | ASRGTGVQPQH
. | TRBJ2-1 | . | TRBV11-3 | ASSLQQGSSYNEQF
. | TRBJ2-1 | TRBD2 | TRBV7-6 | ASSSLAGGSFNEQF
. | TRBJ1-1 | . | TRBV20-1 | SAQMNTEAF
. | TRBJ2-1 | . | TRBV5-1 | ASSLAPTGISYNEQF
. | TRBJ1-2 | TRBD1 | TRBV2 | ASRDRTGTYGYT
. | TRBJ2-7 | . | TRBV11-2 | ASSTGSPYEQY
. | TRBJ2-7 | TRBD1 | TRBV14 | ASSHPTGAVYYEQY
few | TRBJ2-2 | TRBD2 | TRBV7-8 | ASSAVLAGGLTGELF
. | TRBJ1-5 | . | TRBV27 | ASSYGRNQPQH
once | TRBJ2-1 | TRBD1 | TRBV18 | ASSPLQGTVNEQF
. | TRBJ2-7 | . | TRBV3-1/TRBV3-2 | ASSQAQVADYEQY
. | TRBJ1-4 | TRBD1 | TRBV30 | AWSDRGGEKLF
few | TRBJ2-7 | TRBD2 | TRBV5-1 | ASSSGLAAYEQY
. | TRBJ1-2 | TRBD1 | TRBV4-3 | ASSPDRDRSGYT
. | TRBJ1-3 | TRBD1 | TRBV4-2 | ASSQVGGQGANTIY
. | TRBJ2-1 | TRBD1 | TRBV5-8 | ASSHGQGVGNEQF
. | TRBJ1-3 | . | TRBV28 | ASSQGSGNTIY